Below, 21 T cell receptor beta chains from the same sample are listed, as sequenced in a study of cytomegalovirus exposure and HLA in healthy donors. The PCR had 60 Vbeta and 13 Jbeta primers. TCRdb's copy holds only in-frame clones and misses some; the assay was immunoSEQ multiplex PCR. The profile shows some 80,000 clones, over 70% of them singletons. The sequenced material came from PBMCs. The receptors shown here come from a man aged 18 to 29 in good health and CMV-seropositive.

The J gene is TRBJ1-2, the V gene TRBV11-2; no definite D call. The CDR3 consists of 12 residues. CDR1 and CDR2 from the germline V gene are SGHAT and FQNNGV. The V gene lost 1 base and the J gene lost 9 bases, with 9 bases spanning the gap. CDR3 loop: CASSLGFQSYTF. DNA of the CDR3: TGTGCCAGCAGCTTAGGTTTTCAGAGCTACACCTTC.

This clone has more than one count but fewer than ten. The DNA for the CDR3 is TGTGCCAGCAGCTCGATCTTCCCCACCGGGGGGAAGACAAACACCATATATTTT. It yields the protein CASSSIFPTGGKTNTIYF. V gene TRBV7-2 combines with J gene TRBJ1-3, with D tentatively TRBD1 (5 bases). The germline CDR1 and CDR2 sequences are SGHTA and FQGNSA. The CDR3 runs to 18 residues. Trimming cost V 4 bases and J 6 bases, with 25 bases left between them.

CDR3 in DNA: TGTGCCAGCAGTGTCGATGTGGCTTCACCCCTCCACTTT. Its translation: CASSVDVASPLHF. The chain joins TRBV25-1 to TRBJ1-6; D is ambiguous. Trimming removed 4 bases at V and 9 bases at J, with 10 bases between. Germline values: CDR1 MGHDK, CDR2 SYGVNS. This CDR3 region has 13 residues.

The chain employs TRBV6-5 and TRBJ1-5; TRBD1 agrees at 9 bases. This CDR3 has 15 residues. J lost 4 bases, V lost 4 bases, and 5 bases had no gene match. CDR1 is MNHEY and CDR2 is SVGAGI in the germline V gene. The CDR3 nucleotides read TGTGCCAGCAGTTCCGGGACAGGGTTTAATCAGCCCCAGCATTTT. Protein product: CASSSGTGFNQPQHF.

The genes are TRBV29-1 and TRBJ1-3; no firm D call. V gave up 7 bases and J gave up 1 base, with 5 bases separating them. CDR3 size: 11 residues. Germline V lookup: CDR1 SQVTM, CDR2 ANQGSEA. DNA for the CDR3: TGCAGCGGAGGTTCTGGAAACACCATATATTTT. This encodes CSGGSGNTIYF.

In its sample, this clone was seen a few times. The chain carries TRBV4-1 and TRBJ2-2; 14 bases match TRBD2. From germline, CDR1 is MGHRA and CDR2 YSYEKL. Unmatched junction bases numbered 6, after V lost 3 bases and J lost 6 bases. The CDR3 has 17 amino acids. The CDR3 protein is CASSHSGTSGRSGELFF. The CDR3 coding sequence is TGCGCCAGCAGCCATTCCGGGACTAGCGGGAGATCCGGGGAGCTGTTTTTT.

The chain carries TRBV5-1 and TRBJ2-1, with D tentatively TRBD1 (5 bases). The CDR3 has 13 amino acids. V lost 4 bases to trimming and J lost 8 bases, with 13 bases between them. CDR1 and CDR2 (germline): SGHRS, YFSETQ. CDR3 in amino acids: CASSVSGNDEQFF. DNA of the CDR3: TGCGCCAGCAGCGTCTCAGGGAACGATGAGCAGTTCTTC.

The V call is TRBV6-5, the J call TRBJ1-2; possibly TRBD1 for D (5 bases). CDR1 is MNHEY and CDR2 is SVGAGI in the germline V gene. The V end lost 0 bases, the J end lost 7 bases, and 12 bases lay between the germline ends. The CDR3 contains 14 residues. The CDR3 sequence is CASSYSRGSPGYTF. CDR3 in DNA: TGTGCCAGCAGTTACTCCCGGGGGAGTCCTGGCTACACCTTC.

V is TRBV13 and J is TRBJ2-3, with 7 bases matching TRBD2. Germline V gene data show CDR1 as PRHDT and CDR2 as FYEKMQ (reference sequence). CDR3 length equals 16 residues. J gave up 8 bases and V 4 bases, and 15 bases lay outside the gene matches. The CDR3 region has the DNA TGTGCCAGCAGCTCCAGACTAGCCGGTCCCAAGAGTACGCAGTATTTT. Translating it yields CASSSRLAGPKSTQYF.

V usage is TRBV7-9 and J usage is TRBJ2-7; D may be TRBD2 (7 bases). Trimming stripped 7 bases from V and 5 bases from J, with 15 bases between. From germline, CDR1 is SEHNR and CDR2 FQNEAQ (reference sequence). This CDR3 is built from 13 residues. CDR3 in amino acids: CASTPGGPDEQYF. The CDR3 DNA reads as TGTGCCAGCACTCCCGGGGGGCCCGACGAGCAGTACTTC. Full variable domain (outside the CDR3, taken from reference TRBV7-9 and TRBJ2-7): DTGVSQNPRHKITKRGQNVTFRCDPISEHNRLYWYRQTLGQGPEFLTYFQNEAQLEKSRLLSDRFSAERPKGSFSTLEIQRTEQGDSAMYLCASTPGGPDEQYFGPGTRLTVT.

The rearrangement links TRBV28 to TRBJ2-7, with 8 positions matching TRBD1. The CDR3 is made up of 13 amino acids. The germline V gene has CDR1 MDHEN and CDR2 SYDVKM. Trimming took 9 bases from V and 6 from J; bases not matched to a gene: 10. The CDR3 bases are TGTGCCAGTACAGGGGGGCCATCGCGCGAGCAGTACTTC. Its translation is CASTGGPSREQYF.

The chain couples TRBV29-1 to TRBJ1-1; D may be TRBD1 (5 bases). Germline CDR1 is SQVTM and CDR2 is ANQGSEA. Trimming removed 6 bases from V and 11 bases from J, with 16 bases in between. The CDR3 is 11 amino acids. The CDR3 here is CSVLRGGGAFF. CDR3 nucleotide sequence: TGCAGCGTACTCCGGGGCGGGGGGGCTTTCTTT.

This clone was picked up a small number of times. The chain employs TRBV6-1 and TRBJ2-4, with TRBD1 as a possible D gene (6 bases). The V end lost 10 bases, the J end lost 2 bases, and 15 bases lay between the germline ends. CDR1 MNHNS and CDR2 SASEGT come from the germline V gene. The CDR3 covers 14 residues. The CDR3 loop is CATVYRVTKNIQYF. CDR3 DNA sequence: TGTGCCACTGTTTACAGGGTAACCAAAAACATTCAGTACTTC.

This chain uses TRBV29-1 with TRBJ2-1; TRBD2 is a possible D gene (6 bases). Germline assignment: CDR1 SQVTM and CDR2 ANQGSEA. This CDR3 is built from 13 residues. Trimming left V 7 bases short and J 4 bases short, with 14 bases between. Here the CDR3 reads CSGRPSAYNEQFF. The CDR3 DNA sequence: TGCAGCGGACGACCTAGCGCATACAATGAGCAGTTCTTC.

This chain links TRBV4-1 with TRBJ1-1; D is unresolved. This CDR3 region has 14 residues. Germline V CDR1 and CDR2: MGHRA, YSYEKL. The V gene lost 0 bases and the J gene lost 4 bases, with 9 bases spanning the gap. In DNA form, the CDR3 reads TGCGCCAGCAGCCAAGAATCCCTGTCCACTGAAGCTTTCTTT. Protein product: CASSQESLSTEAFF.

The J gene is TRBJ2-1, the V gene TRBV5-1; D call uncertain. The V gene lost 4 bases and the J gene lost 5 bases, with 10 bases spanning the gap. This CDR3 spans 13 amino acids. Looked up from germline, CDR1 is SGHRS and CDR2 is YFSETQ. The CDR3 DNA follows: TGCGCCAGCAGCCTTGAACCTAACAATGAGCAGTTCTTC. This encodes CASSLEPNNEQFF.

The chain combines TRBV5-1 with TRBJ2-1; 13 nucleotides agree with TRBD2. In germline, CDR1 is SGHRS, CDR2 YFSETQ. The CDR3 is 15 residues long. V was pared by 5 bases and J by 9 bases, with 8 bases of the junction left unmatched. This CDR3 reads CASSPGLAGEGEQFF. CDR3 DNA: TGCGCCAGCAGTCCCGGACTAGCGGGAGAGGGTGAGCAGTTCTTC. The full variable domain, rest sourced from reference TRBV5-1 and TRBJ2-1, is KAGVTQTPRYLIKTRGQQVTLSCSPISGHRSVSWYQQTPGQGLQFLFEYFSETQRNKGNFPGRFSGRQFSNSRSEMNVSTLELGDSALYLCASSPGLAGEGEQFFGPGTRLTVL.

The rearrangement links TRBV5-4 to TRBJ2-2; possibly TRBD1 for D (5 bases). CDR3 length equals 12 residues. The V end was cut by 6 bases, the J end by 5 bases, with 8 bases between. The germline V gene has CDR1 SGHNT and CDR2 YYREEE (reference sequence). The CDR3 nucleotides are TGTGCCAGCAAGGGGCCTACCGGGGAGCTGTTTTTT. Translating gives CASKGPTGELFF.

The V call is TRBV28, the J call TRBJ2-1, with 8 bases that match TRBD2. This CDR3 comprises 17 residues. The junction had 10 bases not matched to a gene; V was cut back by 3 bases and J by 3 bases. Looked up from germline, CDR1 is MDHEN and CDR2 is SYDVKM. CDR3 in amino acids: CASSFRRLAILYNEQFF. The CDR3 bases are TGTGCCAGCAGTTTCCGCAGACTAGCGATCCTCTACAATGAGCAGTTCTTC. The entire variable domain, with the rest obtained from reference TRBV28 and TRBJ2-1, is as follows: DVKVTQSSRYLVKRTGEKVFLECVQDMDHENMFWYRQDPGLGLRLIYFSYDVKMKEKGDIPEGYSVSREKKERFSLILESASTNQTSMYLCASSFRRLAILYNEQFFGPGTRLTVL.

V is TRBV6-1 and J is TRBJ2-5; D might be TRBD2 (5 bases). The CDR3 spans 15 residues. Trimming removed 8 bases at V and 4 bases at J, with 20 bases between. Germline values: CDR1 MNHNS, CDR2 SASEGT. The CDR3 nucleotides are TGTGCCAGCGGACTGACGCACGATATGGTAGAGACCCAGTACTTC. Encoded protein: CASGLTHDMVETQYF.

This clone was recorded only once. The J gene is TRBJ2-7, the V gene TRBV18, with D maybe TRBD2 (6 bases). CDR3 length: 13 amino acids. Trimming cost V 5 bases and J 6 bases, with 14 bases left between them. The germline V gene encodes CDR1 KGHSH and CDR2 LQKENI. CDR3 in DNA: TGTGCCAGCTCATCCTCCGGGGGAGGCGAGCAGTACTTC. Protein product: CASSSSGGGEQYF.